This is a list of T cell receptor beta chains from one sample in a study of shared clonotypes between healthy human individuals. Here immunoSEQ multiplex PCR was the method, and the copy in TCRdb shows in-frame clones only, minus some. The profile covers millions of clones, with 85% to 95% appearing a single time and more than 0.1% taken by the ten largest. Sequenced: naive CD4+ T cells sorted from blood. All receptors come from a man between 18 and 35 years old in good health. Each CDR3 is given with its conserved first and last residue. D genes are given only for firm matches. Clone size appears in some rows only: once, few, many, or a class for an expanded clone.

J gene,V gene,clone size,D gene,CDR3 DNA,CDR3 protein
TRBJ2-3,TRBV5-4,NA,NA,TGTGCCAGCAGCCCTGCCCCCGGTACGCAGTATTTT,CASSPAPGTQYF
TRBJ1-2,TRBV6-6,NA,NA,TGTGCCAGCACCCCCGGTGGAGAAAGGGGCTATGGCTACACCTTC,CASTPGGERGYGYTF
TRBJ2-1,TRBV13,NA,NA,TGTGCCAGCACTCAGGGTCGGAATGAGCAGTTCTTC,CASTQGRNEQFF
TRBJ1-3,TRBV27,NA,NA,TGTGCCAGCAGTTTTTCAGGGATTGGGAACACCATATATTTT,CASSFSGIGNTIYF
TRBJ2-3,TRBV25-1,NA,NA,TGTGCCAGCAGTGCCCGGAAGGGCACAGATACGCAGTATTTT,CASSARKGTDTQYF
TRBJ2-7,TRBV11-2,NA,TRBD2,TGTGCCAGCAGCTTAGGAGGACTAGGTTTTTCCTACGAGCAGTACTTC,CASSLGGLGFSYEQYF
TRBJ2-1,TRBV5-1,NA,NA,TGCGCCAGCAGCTTAGGGGACATTCAAAATGAGCAGTTCTTC,CASSLGDIQNEQFF
TRBJ2-1,TRBV2,once,NA,TGTGCCAGCACCAAGGAGCCCGGGAAGGGCTACAATGAGCAGTTCTTC,CASTKEPGKGYNEQFF
TRBJ2-2,TRBV10-3,NA,TRBD1,TGTGCCATCAGGGGGGGACAGGCCGCGAACACCGGGGAGCTGTTTTTT,CAIRGGQAANTGELFF
TRBJ2-6,TRBV6-5,NA,NA,TGTGCCAGCAGTTACGGACATTCCAACGTCCTGACTTTC,CASSYGHSNVLTF
TRBJ1-5,TRBV4-1,NA,NA,TGCGCCAGCAGCCAAGAGGTGTCTGACAGCCCGACCCAGCATTTT,CASSQEVSDSPTQHF
TRBJ1-5,TRBV2,NA,TRBD1,TGTGCCTCCACCAATCCCGGTCGACAGGGAGGCCAGCCCCAGCATTTT,CASTNPGRQGGQPQHF
TRBJ2-4,TRBV29-1,NA,NA,TGCAGCGTTGAACTCGGGGCCAAAAACATTCAGTACTTC,CSVELGAKNIQYF
TRBJ1-4,TRBV4-1,NA,NA,TGCGCCAGCACCATCAGGGCTGGGAGGCCAACTAATGAAAAACTGTTTTTT,CASTIRAGRPTNEKLFF
TRBJ2-7,TRBV6-5,NA,TRBD2,TGTGCCAGCAGGGCGACTAGCGGGAACTACGAGCAGTACTTC,CASRATSGNYEQYF
TRBJ1-2,TRBV5-1,NA,NA,TGCGCCAGCAGCGCCCCAGAGGGAGACGTTGGCTACACCTTC,CASSAPEGDVGYTF
TRBJ1-2,TRBV27,NA,TRBD1,TGTGCCAGCAGTCCGTGGACAGGACAGAACTATGGCTACACCTTC,CASSPWTGQNYGYTF